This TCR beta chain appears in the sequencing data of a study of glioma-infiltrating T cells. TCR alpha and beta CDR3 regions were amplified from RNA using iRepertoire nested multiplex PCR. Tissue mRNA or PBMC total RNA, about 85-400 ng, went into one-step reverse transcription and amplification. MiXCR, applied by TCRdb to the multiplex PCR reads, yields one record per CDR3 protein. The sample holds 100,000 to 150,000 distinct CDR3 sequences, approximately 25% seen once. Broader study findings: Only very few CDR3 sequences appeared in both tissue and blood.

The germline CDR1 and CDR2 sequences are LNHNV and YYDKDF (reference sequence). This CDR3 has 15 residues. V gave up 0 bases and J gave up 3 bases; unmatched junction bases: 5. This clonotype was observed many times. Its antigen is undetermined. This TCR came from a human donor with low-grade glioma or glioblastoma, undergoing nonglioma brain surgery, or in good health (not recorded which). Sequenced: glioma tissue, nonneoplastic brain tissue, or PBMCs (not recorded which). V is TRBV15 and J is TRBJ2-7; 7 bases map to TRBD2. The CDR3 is CATSRDGGGSYEQYF. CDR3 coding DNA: TGTGCCACCAGCAGAGATGGCGGCGGGAGCTACGAGCAGTACTTC.